Below, 30 T cell receptor beta chains from the same sample are listed, as sequenced in a study of CD8 T cells in Susac syndrome. RNA in amounts of roughly 0.5 to 1 ug was reverse transcribed with random hexamers. TCRdb reanalysed the immunoSEQ multiplex PCR reads using MiXCR and keeps one entry per CDR3 protein. The sample lists roughly 200,000 distinct CDR3 sequences; just under 95% were seen once. The source material was CD4+ T cells from PBMCs. These receptors all come from a human donor in good health.

The J gene is TRBJ2-1, the V gene TRBV25-1; 7 bases agree with TRBD1. V lost 5 bases and J lost 9; bases outside the gene matches: 10. Germline CDR1 and CDR2: MGHDK and SYGVNS. The CDR3 totals 14 residues. The CDR3 DNA follows: TGTGCCAGCAGTAGACAGGGCTCGGTTACTGAGCAGTTCTTC. It is translated as CASSRQGSVTEQFF.

The genes are TRBV11-2 and TRBJ2-7; 8 positions agree with TRBD2. Looked up from germline, CDR1 is SGHAT and CDR2 is FQNNGV. The CDR3 has 14 residues. V dropped 0 bases and J dropped 5; count of bases not matched to a gene: 3. CDR3: CASSLDREGHEQYF. CDR3 bases: TGTGCCAGCAGCTTAGATCGGGAGGGCCACGAGCAGTACTTC.

The rearrangement links TRBV11-1 to TRBJ2-5, with D perhaps given as TRBD1 or TRBD2 (5 bases each). Germline-derived CDR1 and CDR2 are SGHAT and FQDESV (reference sequence). CDR3 size: 14 residues. V was cut by 6 bases and J by 1 base, with 12 bases left in between. The CDR3 nucleotides are TGTGCCAGCAGTCTATCGGGGACCCAAGAGACCCAGTACTTC. Translated, it gives CASSLSGTQETQYF.

The chain couples TRBV20-1 to TRBJ2-3; the D is unclear. The CDR3 has 13 amino acids. CDR1 and CDR2 (germline): DFQATT, SNEGSKA (reference sequence). V shed 4 bases and J shed 2 bases, with 10 bases lying between them. CDR3 nucleotide sequence: TGCAGTGCTACAGGACCAGACACAGATACGCAGTATTTT. Translation: CSATGPDTDTQYF.

The chain has TRBV2 and TRBJ2-1; the match to TRBD2 covers 10 bases. This CDR3 comprises 15 residues. The V gene end was trimmed by 7 bases and the J gene end by 9 bases; junction bases not matched to a gene: 12. Germline CDR1 SNHLY, CDR2 FYNNEI. CDR3 coding DNA: TGTGCCAGCAATTGGGAGCTAGCGGGAGATCGTGAGCAGTTCTTC. This sequence encodes CASNWELAGDREQFF. Based on the CDR3 plus reference TRBV2 and TRBJ2-1, the full variable domain is EPEVTQTPSHQVTQMGQEVILRCVPISNHLYFYWYRQILGQKVEFLVSFYNNEISEKSEIFDDQFSVERPDGSNFTLKIRSTKLEDSAMYFCASNWELAGDREQFFGPGTRLTVL.

The J gene is TRBJ2-3, the V gene TRBV5-1; no firm D call. Germline assignment: CDR1 SGHRS and CDR2 YFSETQ. There are 16 residues in the CDR3. Trimming cost V 7 bases and J 0 bases, with 18 bases left between them. This CDR3 reads CASATIPLHSTDTQYF. CDR3 sequence (DNA): TGCGCCAGCGCAACCATCCCCCTACATAGCACAGATACGCAGTATTTT.

Notes on this clonotype: Germline is not matched at one junction end, which may reflect a read error. The rearrangement uses TRBV7-2 and TRBJ1-3; D gene ambiguous. This CDR3 is built from 16 residues. Germline V lookup: CDR1 SGHTA, CDR2 FQGNSA. The CDR3 region is CASSLAGGNSGNIIYF. The CDR3 DNA is TGTGCCAGCAGCTTAGCGGGCGGTAACTCTGGAAACATCATATATTTT.

V usage is TRBV18 and J usage is TRBJ1-1, with unresolved D. Germline CDR1 is KGHSH and CDR2 is LQKENI. This CDR3 spans 14 amino acids. V was trimmed by 0 bases and J by 0 bases, leaving 5 bases between them. The CDR3 spells CASSPPGLNTEAFF. CDR3 bases: TGTGCCAGCTCACCACCAGGTCTGAACACTGAAGCTTTCTTT.

This chain links TRBV24-1 with TRBJ2-1; TRBD1 matches at 7 bases. V dropped 0 bases and J dropped 5; count of bases not matched to a gene: 3. Germline CDR1 reads KGHDR; CDR2 reads SFDVKD. CDR3 length: 15 amino acids. CDR3 coding DNA: TGTGCCACCAGTGATTTGACAACAGGGGACAATGAGCAGTTCTTC. This gives the protein CATSDLTTGDNEQFF.

This clonotype appeared a few times. The rearrangement joins TRBV6-2 or TRBV6-3 to TRBJ1-2; D remains unclear. CDR3 length equals 11 residues. Per germline, CDR1 MNHEY and CDR2 SVGEGT. The V gene lost 4 bases and the J gene lost 4 bases, with 4 bases spanning the gap. CDR3 sequence reads: CASSSSYGYTF. CDR3 sequence (DNA): TGTGCCAGCAGTTCCAGCTATGGCTACACCTTC.

This chain uses TRBV30 with TRBJ2-7, with TRBD2 matching 7 bases. The V segment lost 8 bases and the J segment 3 bases; nucleotides outside the gene matches: 10. The CDR3 runs to 13 residues. The V gene's germline CDR1 is GTSNPN and CDR2 SVGIG (reference sequence). The CDR3 bases are TGTGCCGGACACCTCGGGAGGCTCTACGAGCAGTACTTC. Translation gives CAGHLGRLYEQYF.

The V and J genes are TRBV24-1 and TRBJ2-1; TRBD1 is a possible D gene (6 bases). Trimming cost V 2 bases and J 5 bases, with 9 bases left between them. This CDR3 region has 14 residues. CDR1 KGHDR and CDR2 SFDVKD come from the germline V gene. The CDR3 sequence: CATSDSSGDNEQFF. The CDR3 nucleotides are TGTGCCACCAGTGATTCTTCAGGGGACAATGAGCAGTTCTTC.

The chain links TRBV12-3 or TRBV12-4 to TRBJ1-1; D might be TRBD1 (5 bases). With 6 bases removed from V and 4 bases from J, the gap between germline ends came to 12 bases. The CDR3 totals 13 residues. This chain's CDR3 is CASSRARGTEAFF. The CDR3 nucleotides are TGTGCCAGCAGCAGGGCGAGGGGCACTGAAGCTTTCTTT.

The chain combines TRBV18 with TRBJ2-1, with a weak D call TRBD1 (6 bases). V shed 6 bases and J shed 0 bases, with 12 bases lying between them. The CDR3 loop spans 15 amino acids. CDR1 KGHSH and CDR2 LQKENI come from the germline V gene. CDR3 DNA sequence: TGTGCCAGCTCTCGGGACACTAGCTCCTACAATGAGCAGTTCTTC. It translates to CASSRDTSSYNEQFF.

The J gene is TRBJ1-4, the V gene TRBV18; a possible D gene is TRBD1 (5 bases). Germline V gene data show CDR1 as KGHSH and CDR2 as LQKENI. Between the trimmed V and J ends, which lost 3 bases and 3 bases, there was a span of 8 bases. This CDR3 has 14 amino acids. The CDR3 reads CASSPGDANEKLFF. The CDR3 nucleotides read TGTGCCAGCTCACCGGGGGATGCTAATGAAAAACTGTTTTTT.

The chain combines TRBV20-1 with TRBJ2-1, with 11 bases fitting TRBD2. V shed 0 bases, J shed 4 bases, and the junction held 5 bases outside the gene matches. Germline V gene sequence: CDR1 DFQATT, CDR2 SNEGSKA (reference sequence). The CDR3 runs to 16 residues. The CDR3 region has the DNA TGCAGTGCTAGAGATCCGGCTAGCGGGAGGTACAATGAGCAGTTCTTC. Translating gives CSARDPASGRYNEQFF.

The rearrangement uses TRBV4-3 and TRBJ2-5, with 9 bases identical to TRBD1. This CDR3 spans 15 amino acids. Looked up from germline, CDR1 is LGHNA and CDR2 is YSLEER. J lost 4 bases, V lost 3 bases, and 6 bases had no gene match. CDR3 region: CASSQGTGSGETQYF. CDR3 bases: TGCGCCAGCAGCCAGGGGACAGGGTCAGGAGAGACCCAGTACTTC.

The chain uses TRBV27 and TRBJ1-1; D gene uncertain. CDR3 length: 13 amino acids. In germline, CDR1 is MNHEY, CDR2 SMNVEV (reference sequence). Trimming removed 3 bases at V and 1 base at J, with 6 bases between. CDR3 residues: CASSFNGNTEAFF. The CDR3 nucleotides are TGTGCCAGCAGTTTCAACGGGAACACTGAAGCTTTCTTT.

This chain connects TRBV3-1 to TRBJ2-2; D gene uncertain. Germline V gene sequence: CDR1 LGHDT, CDR2 YNNKEL (reference sequence). V lost 3 bases and J 5 bases, leaving 10 bases between the germline ends. The CDR3 has 14 amino acids. The CDR3 protein is CASSHQSLTGELFF. The DNA of the CDR3 is TGTGCCAGCAGCCACCAATCACTGACCGGGGAGCTGTTTTTT.

The V call is TRBV7-9, the J call TRBJ1-5; the D is unclear. The CDR3 is made up of 12 amino acids. CDR1 is SEHNR, CDR2 FQNEAQ, per germline (reference sequence). V was clipped by 2 bases and J by 9 bases, with 8 bases between them. For the CDR3, the DNA is TGTGCCAGCAGCTTATCTGAGCGGCCCCAGCATTTT. Amino acid sequence: CASSLSERPQHF.

This chain joins TRBV30 and TRBJ1-4; 8 bases line up with TRBD1. J was trimmed by 8 bases and V by 7 bases; bases with no gene match: 9. Looked up from germline, CDR1 is GTSNPN and CDR2 is SVGIG (reference sequence). The CDR3 consists of 13 residues. The CDR3 bases are TGTGCCTTGGCGACGACAGGGGACGAAAAACTGTTTTTT. This sequence encodes CALATTGDEKLFF. The complete variable domain, with remaining parts taken from reference TRBV30 and TRBJ1-4, reads SQTIHQWPATLVQPVGSPLSLECTVEGTSNPNLYWYRQAAGRGLQLLFYSVGIGQISSEVPQNLSASRPQDRQFILSSKKLLLSDSGFYLCALATTGDEKLFFGSGTQLSVL.

V gene TRBV9 combines with J gene TRBJ1-2, with 7 bases aligning to TRBD1. J was trimmed by 6 bases and V by 0 bases; bases with no gene match: 8. CDR1 is SGDLS, CDR2 YYNGEE, per germline. The CDR3 consists of 15 residues. The DNA for the CDR3 is TGTGCCAGCAGCGTAGAGGGCAGGGGGGGCGATGGCTACACCTTC. It codes for CASSVEGRGGDGYTF.

This CDR3 is CASSPRQGRQGYTF. CDR3 DNA: TGTGCCAGCAGTCCTAGACAGGGCCGGCAAGGCTACACCTTC. This chain links TRBV25-1 with TRBJ1-2; TRBD1 matches at 7 bases. V shed 5 bases and J 8 bases; nucleotides not matched to a gene: 11. From germline, CDR1 is MGHDK and CDR2 SYGVNS. This CDR3 contains 14 residues.

The genes are TRBV29-1 and TRBJ2-7; D is possibly TRBD2 (5 bases). Germline V gene data show CDR1 as SQVTM and CDR2 as ANQGSEA. V lost 4 bases to trimming and J lost 1 base, with 8 bases between them. The CDR3 length is 12 residues. CDR3 bases: TGCAGCGTTGCCGGGAATTCCTACGAGCAGTACTTC. It codes for CSVAGNSYEQYF.

This clonotype occurred once. J is TRBJ1-2 and V is TRBV7-2; 7 nucleotides line up with TRBD1. There are 14 residues in the CDR3. Germline V gives CDR1 SGHTA, CDR2 FQGNSA. With V trimmed by 6 bases and J by 3 bases, 7 bases remained unmatched. The CDR3 DNA reads as TGTGCCAGCAGGTTGACAGGGACGGACTATGGCTACACCTTC. This encodes CASRLTGTDYGYTF.

V usage is TRBV3-1 and J usage is TRBJ1-5; D not certain. V lost 1 base to trimming and J lost 7 bases, with 8 bases between them. Germline V CDR1 and CDR2: LGHDT, YNNKEL (reference sequence). The length of the CDR3 is 13 residues. CDR3 sequence (DNA): TGTGCCAGCAGCCAAGGGGCTAAGCAGCCCCAGCATTTT. Translation gives CASSQGAKQPQHF.

This chain links TRBV12-3 or TRBV12-4 with TRBJ2-5; no firm D call. There are 12 residues in the CDR3. The germline V and J ends were trimmed by 3 bases and 5 bases, with 7 bases remaining between them. CDR3 residues: CASSLSLETQYF. The CDR3 coding sequence is TGTGCCAGCAGTTTGAGCTTGGAGACCCAGTACTTC.

The chain uses TRBV18 and TRBJ2-7; 7 positions agree with TRBD1. V was pared by 3 bases and J by 2 bases, with 7 bases of the junction left unmatched. Germline CDR1 KGHSH, CDR2 LQKENI. The CDR3 extends over 15 amino acids. As DNA, the CDR3 is TGTGCCAGCTCACCCACAGGGGATATAACCTACGAGCAGTACTTC. It codes for CASSPTGDITYEQYF.

The V gene is TRBV29-1, the J gene TRBJ2-2; TRBD1 matches at 9 bases. The V gene end was trimmed by 7 bases and the J gene end by 2 bases; junction bases not matched to a gene: 5. Germline V lookup: CDR1 SQVTM, CDR2 ANQGSEA. The CDR3 spans 14 residues. The CDR3 nucleotides read TGCAGCGCCTTGGGACAGGGCAACACCGGGGAGCTGTTTTTT. It specifies CSALGQGNTGELFF.

CDR3: CASSLALTGSPYEQYF. For the CDR3, the DNA is TGCGCCAGCAGCTTGGCCTTAACAGGATCCCCCTACGAGCAGTACTTC. The chain links TRBV5-1 to TRBJ2-7; possibly TRBD1 for D (5 bases). Germline V gives CDR1 SGHRS, CDR2 YFSETQ. Trimming cost V 0 bases and J 2 bases, with 15 bases left between them. The CDR3 contains 16 residues.